Listed below are T cell receptor beta chains from one sample, sequenced in a study of molecular identifiers for immune sequencing clone quantification. TCRdb processed the PCR reads anew with MiXCR; each CDR3 protein has one entry. This table holds some 590,000 distinct CDR3 sequences, roughly 27% found once. Sequences were obtained from naive CD8+ T cells from blood, with Jurkat cell RNA spiked in. The receptor set was obtained from a human donor in good health. Some libraries in this study had Jurkat cell RNA spiked in. Each CDR3 is given without its conserved first and last residue.

J gene	V gene	CDR3 protein
TRBJ2-4	TRBV1	TSSQEGGPKNIQY
TRBJ1-1	TRBV18	ASSPQDTEAF
TRBJ2-1	TRBV19	ASSIIGPLDSPQF
TRBJ2-3	TRBV5-6	ASSLGAGNTIGDTQY
TRBJ2-5	TRBV7-6	ASSTDGGSETQY
TRBJ2-2	TRBV13	ASSQRDVSTGELF
TRBJ1-6	TRBV7-9	ASSHSRDVDNSPLH
TRBJ2-7	TRBV5-4	ASSTGLSGDEQY
TRBJ1-3	TRBV14	ASSRQKTGRNTIY
TRBJ2-7	TRBV10-2	ASSGTSAYEQY
TRBJ2-7	TRBV20-1	SAGETQGWEQY
TRBJ2-7	TRBV4-1	ASSQDPPRGSGRYEQY
TRBJ1-1	TRBV19	ASSKSGQGNTEAF
TRBJ2-7	TRBV4-1	ASSQVGGDRYEQY
TRBJ2-7	TRBV2	ASTDRAGTYEQY
TRBJ2-1	TRBV7-3	ASSLTPTPKVFNEQF
TRBJ1-1	TRBV19	ASSIVTGTGGTEAF
TRBJ2-5	TRBV28	ASRARTGAETQY
TRBJ2-1	TRBV7-9	ASSPNTGGTYNEQF
TRBJ2-3	TRBV6-2/TRBV6-3	ASSYAGSRSDTQY
TRBJ2-7	TRBV7-6	ASSLQDGYEQY
TRBJ2-5	TRBV4-1	ASSQPNRDLFQETQY
TRBJ2-1	TRBV7-9	ASSWTSEGAHDEQF
TRBJ2-1	TRBV6-4	ASSDSGTSSEQF
TRBJ1-3	TRBV7-9	AIHPDNSGNTIY
TRBJ2-2	TRBV27	ASSSLTSGRAGVLGELF
TRBJ2-3	TRBV19	ASSGETLTDTQY
TRBJ2-7	TRBV2	ASTGLAGPYEQY
TRBJ1-2	TRBV29-1	SAALASGYT
TRBJ2-3	TRBV29-1	SVEDLLREGLNTQY
TRBJ1-2	TRBV19	ASSMAGNYGYT
TRBJ1-5	TRBV28	ASSLSRAVGQPQH
TRBJ2-1	TRBV7-2	ASSLSSGSGAL
TRBJ1-2	TRBV29-1	SVRQADYGYT
TRBJ2-1	TRBV12-3/TRBV12-4	ASNEVREDGNEQF
TRBJ2-3	TRBV27	ASSYSGGVTDTQY
TRBJ2-3	TRBV4-1	ASSQESAGGADTQY
TRBJ2-3	TRBV10-3	AIKLADTQY
TRBJ2-3	TRBV20-1	SAKDLRGSDTQY
TRBJ1-1	TRBV13	ASSLGGPVNTEAF
TRBJ1-2	TRBV5-1	ASSLGTGGDGYT
TRBJ2-7	TRBV20-1	SARPHTQAATEQY
TRBJ2-7	TRBV20-1	SARDPHRGQGDRYEQY
TRBJ2-7	TRBV28	ASSLWGTGNYEQY
TRBJ2-1	TRBV7-8	ASGGTSPEQF
TRBJ2-3	TRBV7-9	ASSPRTGTTPKY
TRBJ2-7	TRBV20-1	SARGTTAYEQY
TRBJ2-1	TRBV6-2/TRBV6-3	ASRTPPWRVSRGEQF
TRBJ1-3	TRBV12-3/TRBV12-4	ASTTTGPGNTIY
TRBJ2-1	TRBV7-9	ASSPREGKQLNEQF
TRBJ1-2	TRBV9	ASSPEGTASYGYT
TRBJ2-3	TRBV14	ASSFRQGMWESVTDTQY
TRBJ2-7	TRBV14	ASSHPEGGYYEQY